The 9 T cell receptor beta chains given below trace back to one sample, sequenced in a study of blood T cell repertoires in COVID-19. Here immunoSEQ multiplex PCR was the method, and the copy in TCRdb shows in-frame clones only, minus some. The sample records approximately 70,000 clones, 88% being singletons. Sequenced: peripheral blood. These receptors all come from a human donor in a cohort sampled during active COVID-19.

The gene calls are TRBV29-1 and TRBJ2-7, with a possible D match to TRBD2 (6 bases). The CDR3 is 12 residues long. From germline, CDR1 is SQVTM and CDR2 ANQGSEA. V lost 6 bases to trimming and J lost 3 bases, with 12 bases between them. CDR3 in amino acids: CSVQTSIYEQYF. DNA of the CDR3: TGCAGCGTGCAGACTAGTATCTACGAGCAGTACTTC.

CDR3 DNA: TGTGCCAGCAGTTTATTAGAGCCCTACAATGAGCAGTTCTTC. Its translation: CASSLLEPYNEQFF. The chain links TRBV28 to TRBJ2-1; unclear D gene. V lost 1 base, J lost 2 bases, and 6 bases lay in between. Germline V lookup: CDR1 MDHEN, CDR2 SYDVKM. This CDR3 contains 14 residues.

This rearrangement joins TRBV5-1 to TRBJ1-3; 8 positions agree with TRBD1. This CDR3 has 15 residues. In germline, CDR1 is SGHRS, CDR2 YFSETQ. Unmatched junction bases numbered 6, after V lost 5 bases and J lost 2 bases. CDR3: CASRLTGEAGNTIYF. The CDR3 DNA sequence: TGCGCCAGCAGACTGACAGGGGAGGCTGGAAACACCATATATTTT.

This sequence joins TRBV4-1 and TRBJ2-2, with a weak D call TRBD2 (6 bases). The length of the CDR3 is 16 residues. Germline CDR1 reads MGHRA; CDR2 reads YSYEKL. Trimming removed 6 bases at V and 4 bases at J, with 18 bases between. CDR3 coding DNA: TGCGCCAGCAGTCCTAGCGCCCCTGCGGGCACCGGGGAGCTGTTTTTT. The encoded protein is CASSPSAPAGTGELFF.

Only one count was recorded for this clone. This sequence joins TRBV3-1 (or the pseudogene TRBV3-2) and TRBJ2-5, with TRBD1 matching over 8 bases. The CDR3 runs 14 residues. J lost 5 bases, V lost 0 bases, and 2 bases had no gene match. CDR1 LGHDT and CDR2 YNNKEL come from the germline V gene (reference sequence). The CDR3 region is CASSQEQGAETQYF. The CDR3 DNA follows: TGTGCCAGCAGCCAAGAGCAGGGGGCGGAGACCCAGTACTTC.

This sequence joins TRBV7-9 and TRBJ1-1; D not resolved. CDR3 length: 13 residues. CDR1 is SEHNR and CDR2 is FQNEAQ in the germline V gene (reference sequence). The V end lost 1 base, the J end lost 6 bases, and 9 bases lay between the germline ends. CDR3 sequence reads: CASSLETWSEAFF. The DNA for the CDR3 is TGTGCCAGCAGCTTAGAGACATGGTCTGAAGCTTTCTTT.

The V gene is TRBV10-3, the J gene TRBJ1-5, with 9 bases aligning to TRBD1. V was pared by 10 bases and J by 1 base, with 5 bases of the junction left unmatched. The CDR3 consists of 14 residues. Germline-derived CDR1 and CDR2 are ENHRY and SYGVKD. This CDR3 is CATRQGESNQPQHF. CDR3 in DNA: TGTGCCACCCGACAGGGGGAGAGCAATCAGCCCCAGCATTTT.

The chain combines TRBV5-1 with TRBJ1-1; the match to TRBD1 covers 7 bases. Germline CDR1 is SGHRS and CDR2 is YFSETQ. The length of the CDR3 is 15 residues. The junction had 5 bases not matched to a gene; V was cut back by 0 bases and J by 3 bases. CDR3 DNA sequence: TGCGCCAGCAGCTTGGTCGGACAGGAGCACACTGAAGCTTTCTTT. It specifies CASSLVGQEHTEAFF. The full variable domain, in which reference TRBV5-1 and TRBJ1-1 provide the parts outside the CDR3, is KAGVTQTPRYLIKTRGQQVTLSCSPISGHRSVSWYQQTPGQGLQFLFEYFSETQRNKGNFPGRFSGRQFSNSRSEMNVSTLELGDSALYLCASSLVGQEHTEAFFGQGTRLTVV.

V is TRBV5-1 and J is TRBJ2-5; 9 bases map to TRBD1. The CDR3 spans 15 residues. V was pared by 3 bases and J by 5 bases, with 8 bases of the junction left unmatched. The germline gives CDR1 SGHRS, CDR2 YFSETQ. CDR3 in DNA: TGCGCCAGCAGCTCATCCGGGACAGGGCCCGAGACCCAGTACTTC. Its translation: CASSSSGTGPETQYF.